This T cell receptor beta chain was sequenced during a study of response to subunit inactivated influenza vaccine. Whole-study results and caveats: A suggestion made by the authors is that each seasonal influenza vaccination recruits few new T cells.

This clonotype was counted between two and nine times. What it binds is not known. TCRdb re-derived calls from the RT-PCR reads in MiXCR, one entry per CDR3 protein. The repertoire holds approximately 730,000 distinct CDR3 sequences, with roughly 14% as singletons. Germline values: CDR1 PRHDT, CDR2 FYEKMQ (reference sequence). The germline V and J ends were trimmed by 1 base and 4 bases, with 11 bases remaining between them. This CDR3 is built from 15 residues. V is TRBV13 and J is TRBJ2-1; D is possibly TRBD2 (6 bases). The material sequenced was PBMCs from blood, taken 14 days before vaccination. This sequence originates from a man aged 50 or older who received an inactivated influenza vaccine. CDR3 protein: CASSLVLAEYNEQFF. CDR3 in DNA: TGTGCCAGCAGCTTAGTACTAGCTGAATACAATGAGCAGTTCTTC.